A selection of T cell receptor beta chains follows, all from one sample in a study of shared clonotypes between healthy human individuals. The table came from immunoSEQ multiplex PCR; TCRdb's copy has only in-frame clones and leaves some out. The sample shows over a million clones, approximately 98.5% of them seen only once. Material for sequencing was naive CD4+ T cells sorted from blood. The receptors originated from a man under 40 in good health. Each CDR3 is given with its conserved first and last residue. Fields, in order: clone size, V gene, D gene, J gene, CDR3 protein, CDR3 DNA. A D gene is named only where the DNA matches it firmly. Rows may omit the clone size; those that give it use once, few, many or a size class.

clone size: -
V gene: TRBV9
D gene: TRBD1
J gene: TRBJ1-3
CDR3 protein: CASSGPPDRVSGNTIYF
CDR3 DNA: TGTGCCAGCAGCGGCCCCCCGGACAGGGTCTCCGGAAACACCATATATTTT

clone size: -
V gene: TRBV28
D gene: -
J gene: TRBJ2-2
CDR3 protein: CASNQASGELFF
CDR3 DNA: TGTGCCAGCAATCAGGCTTCTGGGGAGCTGTTTTTT

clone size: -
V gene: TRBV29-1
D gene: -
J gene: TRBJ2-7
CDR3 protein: CSVQGSSYEQYF
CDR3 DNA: TGCAGCGTTCAGGGCAGTAGCTACGAGCAGTACTTC

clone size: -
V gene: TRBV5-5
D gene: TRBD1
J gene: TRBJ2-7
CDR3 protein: CASSLEGTGISYEQYF
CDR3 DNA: TGTGCCAGCAGCTTGGAAGGGACAGGGATCTCCTACGAGCAGTACTTC

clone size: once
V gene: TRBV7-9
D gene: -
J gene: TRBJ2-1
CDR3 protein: CASSFISYNEQFF
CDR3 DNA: TGTGCCAGCAGCTTTATCTCCTACAATGAGCAGTTCTTC

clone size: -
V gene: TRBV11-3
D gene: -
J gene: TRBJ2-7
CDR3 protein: CASSLGEGSYEQYF
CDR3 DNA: TGTGCCAGCAGCTTAGGAGAGGGCTCCTACGAGCAGTACTTC

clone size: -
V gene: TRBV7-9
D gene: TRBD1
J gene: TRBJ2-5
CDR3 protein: CASSPGTGAETQYF
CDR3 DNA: TGTGCCAGCAGCCCCGGGACAGGGGCCGAGACCCAGTACTTC

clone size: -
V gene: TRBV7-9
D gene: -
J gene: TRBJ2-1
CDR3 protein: CASSTEKVGLSYNEQFF
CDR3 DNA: TGTGCCAGCAGTACCGAAAAAGTTGGCCTATCCTACAATGAGCAGTTCTTC

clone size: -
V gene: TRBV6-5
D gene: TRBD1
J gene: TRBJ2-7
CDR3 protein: CASSRTGGEQYF
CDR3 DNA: TGTGCCAGCAGTAGGACAGGTGGGGAGCAGTACTTC

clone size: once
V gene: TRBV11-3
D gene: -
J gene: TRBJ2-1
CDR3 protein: CASSSLLGNEQFF
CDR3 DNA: TGTGCCAGCAGCTCCCTCCTTGGGAATGAGCAGTTCTTC

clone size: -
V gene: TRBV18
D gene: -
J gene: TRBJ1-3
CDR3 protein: CASSPQGFSGNTIYF
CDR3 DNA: TGTGCCAGCTCACCCCAGGGATTCTCTGGAAACACCATATATTTT

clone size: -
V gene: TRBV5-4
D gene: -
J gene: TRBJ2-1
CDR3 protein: CASSFQRADYNEQFF
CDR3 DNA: TGTGCCAGCAGCTTCCAGCGGGCAGATTACAATGAGCAGTTCTTC